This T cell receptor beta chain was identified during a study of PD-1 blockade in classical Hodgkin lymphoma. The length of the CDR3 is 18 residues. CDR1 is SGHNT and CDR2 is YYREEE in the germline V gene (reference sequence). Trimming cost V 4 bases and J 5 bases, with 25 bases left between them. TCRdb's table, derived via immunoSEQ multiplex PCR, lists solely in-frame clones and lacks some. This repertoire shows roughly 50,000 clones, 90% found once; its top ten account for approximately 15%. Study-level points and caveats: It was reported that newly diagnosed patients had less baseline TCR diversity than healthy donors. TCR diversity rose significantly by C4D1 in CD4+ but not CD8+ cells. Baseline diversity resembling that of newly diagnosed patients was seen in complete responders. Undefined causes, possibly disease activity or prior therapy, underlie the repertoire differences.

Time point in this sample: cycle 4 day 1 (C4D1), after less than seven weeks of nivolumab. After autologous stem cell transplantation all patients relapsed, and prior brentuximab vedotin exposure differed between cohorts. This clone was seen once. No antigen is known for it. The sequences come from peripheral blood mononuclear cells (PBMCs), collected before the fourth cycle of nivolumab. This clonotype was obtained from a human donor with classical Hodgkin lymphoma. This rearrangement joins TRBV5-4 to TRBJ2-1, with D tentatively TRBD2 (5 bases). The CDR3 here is CASSPVKTALVSDNEQFF. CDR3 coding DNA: TGTGCCAGCAGCCCCGTCAAAACGGCACTAGTGTCTGACAATGAGCAGTTCTTC.